This TCR beta chain was identified during a study of regulatory T cells. Findings and caveats of the study: Regulatory T cells showed the strongest V-J pair restriction and V/J gene skewing among patient repertoires. Hydrophobic residues at CDR3 positions 6 and 7 were enriched in conventional CD4+ T cells of CD3G-deficient patients.

CDR1 and CDR2 from the germline V gene are MNHNY and SVGAGI (reference sequence). V was clipped by 6 bases and J by 8 bases; unmatched bases: 7. The CDR3 runs to 14 residues. Points on this clone: What it binds is unknown.

All CD3G-deficient patients showed autoimmunity, more severe in two. At testing, patients were 2 to 39 years old, with reduced naive and increased memory T-cell proportions. CD4+ T cells were divided by sorting: CD25-high CD127-low Tregs, CD25-low CD127-high conventional cells. Amplification used 52 TRBV primers and 13 TRBJ primers. Method: immunoSEQ multiplex PCR; TCRdb's copy keeps in-frame clones and lacks some. The sample records about 17,000 clones, about 79% being singletons. This clonotype was sampled from a person aged 25 to 40 with CD3G deficiency. The material sequenced was conventional CD4+ T cells sorted from blood. This chain links TRBV6-6 with TRBJ1-4; 9 nucleotides line up with TRBD1. CDR3 in DNA: TGTGCCAGCAGATGGGGACAGGGCATAGAAAAACTGTTTTTT. Translating it yields CASRWGQGIEKLFF.